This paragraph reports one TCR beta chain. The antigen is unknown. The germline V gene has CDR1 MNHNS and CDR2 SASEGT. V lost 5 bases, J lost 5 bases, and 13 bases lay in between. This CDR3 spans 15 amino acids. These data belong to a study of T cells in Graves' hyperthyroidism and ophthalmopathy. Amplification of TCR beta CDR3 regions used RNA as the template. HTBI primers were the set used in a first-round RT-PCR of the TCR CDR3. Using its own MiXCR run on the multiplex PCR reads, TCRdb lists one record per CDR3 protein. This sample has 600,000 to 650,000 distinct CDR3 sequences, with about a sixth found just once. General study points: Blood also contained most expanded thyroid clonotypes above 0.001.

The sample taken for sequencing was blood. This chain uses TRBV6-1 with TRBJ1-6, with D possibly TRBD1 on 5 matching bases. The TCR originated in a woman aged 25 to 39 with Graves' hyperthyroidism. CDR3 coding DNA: TGTGCCAGCAGTAAAGACGGGACGGATAATTCACCCCTCCACTTT. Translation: CASSKDGTDNSPLHF.